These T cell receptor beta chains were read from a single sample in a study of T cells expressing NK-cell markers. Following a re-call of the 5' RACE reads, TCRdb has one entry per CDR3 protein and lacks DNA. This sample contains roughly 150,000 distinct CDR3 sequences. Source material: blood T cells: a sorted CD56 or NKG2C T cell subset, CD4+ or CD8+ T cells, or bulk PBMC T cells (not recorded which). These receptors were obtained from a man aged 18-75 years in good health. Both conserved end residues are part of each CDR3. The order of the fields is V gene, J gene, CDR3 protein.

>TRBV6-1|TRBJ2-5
CASSPLGGETQYF
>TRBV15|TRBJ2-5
CATSRGGGGETQYF
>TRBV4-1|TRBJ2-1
CASSLGGGSSYNEQFF
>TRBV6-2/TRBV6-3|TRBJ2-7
CASSYTAGTAPYEQYF
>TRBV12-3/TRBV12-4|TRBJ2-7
CASSSGGGPTYEQYF
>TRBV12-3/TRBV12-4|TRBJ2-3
CASRLAGETSTDTQYF
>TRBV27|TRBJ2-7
CASSLAPLDRGSYEQYF
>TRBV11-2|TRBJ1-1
CASSIMNTEAFF
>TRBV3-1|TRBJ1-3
CASSLGTAGSGNTIYF
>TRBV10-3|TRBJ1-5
CAISSTGPRQPQHF
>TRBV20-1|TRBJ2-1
CSARDLRDEQFF
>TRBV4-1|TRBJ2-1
CASSQDREPYNEQFF
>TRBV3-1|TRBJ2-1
CASSHGASGGDEQFF
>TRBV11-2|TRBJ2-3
CASSTEANPSSTDTQYF
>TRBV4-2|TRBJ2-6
CASSQDGGAQGANVLTF
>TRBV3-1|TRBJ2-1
CASSQDRGPSYNEQFF
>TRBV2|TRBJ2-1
CASSWGSLNEQFF
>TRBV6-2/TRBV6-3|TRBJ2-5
CASSYCSDRGRETQYF
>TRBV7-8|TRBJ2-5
CASSPEGLASETQYF
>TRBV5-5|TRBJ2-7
CASSLARDSYEQYF
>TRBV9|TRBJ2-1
CASSVGAGDYNEQFF
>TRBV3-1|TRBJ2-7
CASRQTQGAAEQYF
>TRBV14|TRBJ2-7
CASSQDLEIYEQYF
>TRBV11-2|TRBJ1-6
CASSSSQGRGSPLHF
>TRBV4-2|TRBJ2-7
CASRSSGQGPYEQYF
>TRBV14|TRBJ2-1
CASSPWRTGAYNEQFF
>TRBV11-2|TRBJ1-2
CASSLGQGIYGYTF
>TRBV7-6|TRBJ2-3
CASSLTPGLGTDTQYF
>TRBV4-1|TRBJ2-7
CASSQDIGQFYEQYF
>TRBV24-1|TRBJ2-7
CATSDVGQVGGEQYF
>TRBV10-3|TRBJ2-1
CAISEFSSYNEQFF
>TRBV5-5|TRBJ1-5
CASSNLQGSGQPQHF
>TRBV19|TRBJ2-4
CASSPTLGLAENIQYF
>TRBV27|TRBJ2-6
CASSLSGPTGANVLTF
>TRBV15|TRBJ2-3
CATSTQFPDTQYF
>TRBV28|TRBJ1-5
CASPPLGERGNQPQHF
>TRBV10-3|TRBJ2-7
CAISEVGRKYEQYF
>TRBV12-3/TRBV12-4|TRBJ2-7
CASSLGAGGLSDYEQYF
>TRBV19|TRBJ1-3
CASSKDRGSSGNTIYF
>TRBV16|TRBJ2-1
CASSQFSGVPFF
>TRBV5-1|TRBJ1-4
CASSSGAGTNEKLFF
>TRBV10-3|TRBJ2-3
CAIEDRGGEDTQYF
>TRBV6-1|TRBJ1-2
CASSEGGFLEDGYTF
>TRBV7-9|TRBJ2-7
CASSTRTGVSHEQYF
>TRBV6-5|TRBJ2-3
CASLGTSGGPTHTDTQYF
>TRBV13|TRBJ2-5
CASSAGLAGAGETQYF
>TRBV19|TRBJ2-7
CASRKDPGASYEQYF
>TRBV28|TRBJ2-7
CASSALRQTLSYEQYF